This section outlines one T cell receptor (beta chain) sequence together with its context. The data are from a study of blood T cells in healthy people across ages. The V and J ends lost 6 bases and 8 bases, in that order; junction bases with no gene match: 9. The CDR3 totals 15 residues. PCR was performed a second time for about 7 to 12 cycles using a sample-barcoded 5' primer and a J-beta primer mix. There were at least 2.5 million CDR3-containing paired-end reads obtained from each sample. Via MiXCR, TCRdb re-called the 5' RACE reads, giving one row per CDR3 protein. This sample has hundreds of thousands of distinct CDR3 sequences; 29% occur once, and the top ten carry 17%.

The specimen sequenced was blood. The V call is TRBV12-3 or TRBV12-4, the J call TRBJ2-3; 12 nucleotides agree with TRBD1. This receptor was obtained from a woman older than 75 in good health. The CDR3 reads CASSTGTGGAGTQYF. The CDR3 coding sequence is TGTGCCAGCAGCACCGGGACAGGGGGCGCGGGTACGCAGTATTTT.